The 2 T cell receptor beta chains reported below all come from one sample, sequenced in a study of regulatory T cells in long-lasting Graves disease. To make TCR beta libraries, researchers used iRepertoire HTBI primers and Arm-PCR of CDR3 regions. From the multiplex PCR reads, TCRdb called clonotypes with MiXCR, one entry per CDR3 protein. The repertoire consists of 500,000 to 700,000 distinct CDR3 sequences, with 25% to 35% occurring once and the leading ten covering around 40%. The time point: persistent/refractory GD, antithyroid drugs over 5 years with positive TRAb. Extracted PBMC RNA gave rise to the TCR library. This material consisted of peripheral blood mononuclear cells (PBMCs), taken when the disease was refractory, from a patient treated with antithyroid drugs. The receptors were gathered from a female donor with Graves disease.

J is TRBJ1-5 and V is TRBV25-1, with D perhaps TRBD1 (5 bases). Germline V lookup: CDR1 MGHDK, CDR2 SYGVNS. The CDR3 runs to 14 residues. The germline V and J ends were trimmed by 1 base and 3 bases, with 7 bases remaining between them. CDR3 nucleotides: TGTGCCAGCAGTGAATGGGGGTTCAATCAGCCCCAGCATTTT. Its protein product is CASSEWGFNQPQHF.

The J gene is TRBJ2-3, the V gene TRBV15, with no clear D. The CDR3 is 15 residues long. V dropped 1 base and J dropped 3 bases, with 11 bases sitting between them. The germline gives CDR1 LNHNV, CDR2 YYDKDF (reference sequence). CDR3 sequence (DNA): TGTGCCACCAGCAGAGGCGTCTCGACGACAGATACGCAGTATTTT. Amino acids: CATSRGVSTTDTQYF.